These 21 T cell receptor beta chains came from one sample sequenced in a study of blood T cells in healthy people across ages. Then a second PCR, running roughly 6 to 12 cycles, was carried out with a sample-barcoded 5' primer and a J-beta primer mix. In TCRdb, the 5' RACE reads were re-called with MiXCR into one record per CDR3 protein. Seen here are approximately 1,000,000 distinct CDR3 sequences, under 55% observed once, and the top ten hold approximately 20%. The sequencing input was blood. The receptors derive from an older woman in good health.

The rearrangement joins TRBV20-1 to TRBJ2-4; TRBD2 might be the D (5 bases). The ends were cut back, 2 bases at V and 2 bases at J, with 16 bases in the middle. The CDR3 is made up of 16 amino acids. Germline CDR1 is DFQATT and CDR2 is SNEGSKA (reference sequence). Here the CDR3 reads CSARSPLDFSKNIQYF. The CDR3 nucleotides are TGCAGTGCTAGATCGCCCCTGGACTTTTCCAAAAACATTCAGTACTTC.

Many counts were recorded for this clonotype. This chain connects TRBV4-2 to TRBJ2-1, with 7 nucleotides matching TRBD2. The ends lost 0 bases at V and 3 bases at J; junction bases unmatched: 2. Germline V gene data show CDR1 as LGHNA and CDR2 as YNFKEQ. CDR3 length: 15 residues. CDR3 residues: CASSQEGGDYNEQFF. CDR3 coding DNA: TGTGCCAGCAGCCAAGAGGGAGGGGACTACAATGAGCAGTTCTTC.

The V call is TRBV10-2, the J call TRBJ2-7; D perhaps matches TRBD2 (6 bases). The germline CDR1 and CDR2 sequences are WSHSY and SAAADI. The CDR3 spans 16 residues. V was trimmed by 8 bases and J by 0 bases, leaving 20 bases between them. CDR3 sequence: CASWDFHGGISYEQYF. The CDR3 region has the DNA TGCGCCAGCTGGGACTTCCACGGAGGGATCTCCTACGAGCAGTACTTC.

This chain connects TRBV5-1 to TRBJ2-3; TRBD2 agrees at 7 bases. Germline lookup yields CDR1 SGHRS and CDR2 YFSETQ. The V segment lost 4 bases and the J segment 1 base; nucleotides outside the gene matches: 12. This CDR3 region has 17 residues. The chain's CDR3 is CASSQRAKGGGTDTQYF. The CDR3 nucleotides are TGCGCCAGCAGCCAACGAGCGAAGGGAGGGGGCACAGATACGCAGTATTTT.

The CDR3 loop reads CSAGTGGLGEKLFF. The CDR3 region has the DNA TGCAGCGCCGGAACAGGGGGCTTAGGAGAAAAACTGTTTTTT. The rearrangement joins TRBV29-1 to TRBJ1-4; 9 bases are a match to TRBD1. V shed 7 bases and J 8 bases; nucleotides not matched to a gene: 11. CDR3 size: 14 residues. Per germline, CDR1 SQVTM and CDR2 ANQGSEA.

The chain links TRBV20-1 to TRBJ1-2, with a possible D match to TRBD1 (5 bases). The CDR3 spans 13 residues. V dropped 2 bases and J dropped 4 bases, with 11 bases sitting between them. The germline gives CDR1 DFQATT, CDR2 SNEGSKA (reference sequence). CDR3 DNA: TGCAGTGCTAGACCAGGGTTGAGCTATGGCTACACCTTC. It specifies CSARPGLSYGYTF.

This chain joins TRBV24-1 and TRBJ1-6; 8 bases are a match to TRBD1. This CDR3 spans 15 amino acids. Looked up from germline, CDR1 is KGHDR and CDR2 is SFDVKD. The ends lost 0 bases at V and 10 bases at J; junction bases unmatched: 4. The CDR3 DNA is TGTGCCACCAGTGATTTGGGACAGGGTGGATCACCCCTCCACTTT. It yields the protein CATSDLGQGGSPLHF.

The gene calls are TRBV5-1 and TRBJ2-1, with D possibly TRBD2 on 6 matching bases. The V gene's germline CDR1 is SGHRS and CDR2 YFSETQ. This CDR3 comprises 13 residues. V was pared by 0 bases and J by 10 bases, with 11 bases between. The CDR3 spells CASSLASRGEQFF. In DNA form, the CDR3 reads TGCGCCAGCAGCTTGGCGTCGCGGGGAGAGCAGTTCTTC.

The chain combines TRBV7-8 with TRBJ2-7; no clear D gene. The CDR3 length is 14 residues. Trimming took 5 bases from V and 6 from J, leaving 17 bases between them. The germline V gene encodes CDR1 SGHVS and CDR2 FQNEAQ. The CDR3 sequence is CASSPRGGLAEQYF. Written as DNA, the CDR3 is TGTGCCAGCAGCCCCAGAGGCGGATTAGCCGAGCAGTACTTC.

This clonotype occurred a few times. This chain's CDR3 is CASSRDYSNQPQHF. The DNA for the CDR3 is TGTGCCAGCAGTCGGGACTATTCAAATCAGCCCCAGCATTTT. V is TRBV6-1 and J is TRBJ1-5; perhaps TRBD1 as D (5 bases). V lost 5 bases, J lost 4 bases, and 12 bases lay in between. The CDR3 covers 14 residues. Per the germline V gene, CDR1 is MNHNS and CDR2 is SASEGT.

J is TRBJ2-6 and V is TRBV28, with 11 positions matching TRBD2. V shed 5 bases, J shed 0 bases, and the junction held 12 bases outside the gene matches. The CDR3 extends over 20 amino acids. Germline CDR1 MDHEN, CDR2 SYDVKM. The CDR3 region has the DNA TGTGCCAGCAGTCAAACCACAGGACTAGCGGGCAACTCTGGGGCCAACGTCCTGACTTTC. Protein: CASSQTTGLAGNSGANVLTF.

The J gene is TRBJ1-5, the V gene TRBV20-1; D possibly corresponds to TRBD1 (6 bases). The germline V gene encodes CDR1 DFQATT and CDR2 SNEGSKA (reference sequence). The CDR3 has 14 amino acids. The V end was cut by 3 bases, the J end by 2 bases, with 11 bases between. The CDR3 DNA is TGCAGTGCTAGCGACAGGAGGGGCAATCAGCCCCAGCATTTT. It specifies CSASDRRGNQPQHF.

This clonotype was picked up one time. CDR3 loop: CASSDLTYGYTF. The CDR3 DNA reads as TGCGCCAGCAGTGACCTGACCTATGGCTACACCTTC. The chain carries TRBV10-1 and TRBJ1-2; no clear D gene. The CDR3 is made up of 12 amino acids. Trimming took off 3 bases at V and 4 bases at J, with 6 bases between the two ends. Per the germline V gene, CDR1 is WNHNN and CDR2 is SYGVQD (reference sequence).

Details on this clonotype: One end of the junction varies from germline; a read error may be responsible. This chain links TRBV7-2 with TRBJ2-3; tentatively, D is TRBD1 (6 bases). Germline CDR1 and CDR2: SGHTA and FQGNSA. This CDR3 spans 13 amino acids. The CDR3 DNA follows: TGTGCCAGCAGTTTAGTTACAGGGGATACGCAGTATTTT. It encodes CASSLVTGDTQYF.

This clonotype was seen only a few times. V and J are TRBV20-1 and TRBJ2-1; 13 bases are shared with TRBD2. The CDR3 is 16 residues long. V dropped 5 bases and J dropped 0; count of bases not matched to a gene: 4. Germline V CDR1 and CDR2: DFQATT, SNEGSKA (reference sequence). The CDR3 loop is CSAFRTSGSSYNEQFF. Written as DNA, the CDR3 is TGCAGTGCTTTTAGGACTAGCGGGAGCTCCTACAATGAGCAGTTCTTC.

This chain connects TRBV9 to TRBJ1-5, with a tentative D call TRBD1 (5 bases). The CDR3 is 15 residues long. Germline V gene sequence: CDR1 SGDLS, CDR2 YYNGEE. V was cut by 3 bases and J by 6 bases, with 16 bases left in between. CDR3 bases: TGTGCCAGCAGCGCCTCGGGGCAATCGAGTCAGCCCCAGCATTTT. Translating it yields CASSASGQSSQPQHF.

The chain combines TRBV2 with TRBJ2-1; a weak D match, TRBD2 (5 bases). The CDR3 runs 12 residues. V was clipped by 4 bases and J by 8 bases, with 9 bases between them. The germline gives CDR1 SNHLY, CDR2 FYNNEI. Here the CDR3 DNA reads TGTGCCAGCAGTGCGGGATGGGATGAGCAGTTCTTC. Amino acid sequence: CASSAGWDEQFF.

This chain links TRBV9 with TRBJ2-1; the match to TRBD2 covers 8 bases. V dropped 3 bases and J dropped 5; count of bases not matched to a gene: 7. CDR1 and CDR2 (germline): SGDLS, YYNGEE. The CDR3 length is 15 residues. CDR3 bases: TGTGCCAGCAGCGAGAGCGGGAGAGCCCACAATGAGCAGTTCTTC. Translation gives CASSESGRAHNEQFF.

J is TRBJ2-1 and V is TRBV7-9; D perhaps matches TRBD1 (6 bases). The V and J ends lost 5 bases and 4 bases respectively, with 18 bases between them. Germline V lookup: CDR1 SEHNR, CDR2 FQNEAQ (reference sequence). CDR3 length equals 16 residues. The DNA for the CDR3 is TGTGCCAGCAGCCCACGGACAGAACCCCTTTACAATGAGCAGTTCTTC. Amino acids: CASSPRTEPLYNEQFF.

The rearrangement links TRBV7-3 to TRBJ2-5, with 14 bases that match TRBD2. The CDR3 totals 14 residues. V lost 5 bases, J lost 11 bases, and 7 bases stayed unmatched. Germline V gives CDR1 SGHTA, CDR2 FQGTGA. The CDR3 nucleotides read TGTGCCAGCAGCCACGGACTAGCGGGGGGTGAGCAGTACTTC. Its protein product is CASSHGLAGGEQYF.

This chain connects TRBV6-5 to TRBJ2-3; D is tentatively TRBD1 or TRBD2 (5 bases each). V lost 2 bases and J lost 4, with 13 bases in between. Germline CDR1 and CDR2: MNHEY and SVGAGI. The CDR3 is 15 residues long. The chain's CDR3 is CASSYGAGPADTQYF. The CDR3 DNA is TGTGCCAGCAGTTACGGGGCGGGCCCCGCAGATACGCAGTATTTT.